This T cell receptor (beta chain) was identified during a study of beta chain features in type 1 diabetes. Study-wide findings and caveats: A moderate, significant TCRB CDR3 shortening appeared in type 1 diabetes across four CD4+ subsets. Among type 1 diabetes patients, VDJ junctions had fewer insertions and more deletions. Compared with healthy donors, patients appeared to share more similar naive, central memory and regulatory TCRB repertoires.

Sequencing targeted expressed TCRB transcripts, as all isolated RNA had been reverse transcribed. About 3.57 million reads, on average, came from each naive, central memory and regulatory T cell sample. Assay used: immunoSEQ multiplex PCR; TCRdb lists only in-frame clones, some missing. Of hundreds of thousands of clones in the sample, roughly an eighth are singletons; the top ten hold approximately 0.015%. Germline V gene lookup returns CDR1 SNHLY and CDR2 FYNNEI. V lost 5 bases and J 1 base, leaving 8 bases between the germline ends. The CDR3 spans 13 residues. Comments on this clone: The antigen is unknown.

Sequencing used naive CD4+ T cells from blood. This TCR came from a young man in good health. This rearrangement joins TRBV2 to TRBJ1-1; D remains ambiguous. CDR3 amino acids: CASSTHSNTEAFF. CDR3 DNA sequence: TGTGCCAGCAGTACACATTCGAACACTGAAGCTTTCTTT.